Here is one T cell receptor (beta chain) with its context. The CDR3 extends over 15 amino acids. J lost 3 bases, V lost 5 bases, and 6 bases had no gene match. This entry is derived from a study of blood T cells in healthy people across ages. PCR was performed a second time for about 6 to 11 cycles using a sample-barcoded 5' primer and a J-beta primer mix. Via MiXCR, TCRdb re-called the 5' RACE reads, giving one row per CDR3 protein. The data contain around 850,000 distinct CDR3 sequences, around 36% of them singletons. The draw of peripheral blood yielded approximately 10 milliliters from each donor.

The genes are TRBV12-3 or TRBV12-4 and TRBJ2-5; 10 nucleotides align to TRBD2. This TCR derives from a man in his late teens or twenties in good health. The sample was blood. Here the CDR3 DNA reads TGTGCCAGCAGTGAAAGACTAGCGGGCGAAGAGACCCAGTACTTC. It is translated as CASSERLAGEETQYF.